This T cell receptor (beta chain) stems from a study of CD8 T cells in ankylosing spondylitis. In this sample, this clonotype turned up many times. By quantitative 5'-RACE with molecular barcodes, the TCR beta libraries were made. TCRdb fed the 5' RACE reads into MiXCR, producing one record per CDR3 protein. The table records approximately 60,000 distinct CDR3 sequences, approximately 6% of them present only once. This TCR was sampled from a male donor with ankylosing spondylitis. Sequencing was done on a sample of synovial fluid, either unsorted or a sorted T cell fraction (not recorded which).

The CDR3 here is CASSLTSGVRDTQYF. The CDR3, as DNA: TGTGCCAGCAGCTTGACTAGCGGGGTCAGGGATACGCAGTATTTT. The chain recombines TRBV7-2 with TRBJ2-3, with TRBD2 identical over 11 bases. V trimming: 3 bases; J trimming: 6 bases; junction bases outside the gene matches: 5. Germline CDR1 and CDR2: SGHTA and FQGNSA. This CDR3 spans 15 amino acids.